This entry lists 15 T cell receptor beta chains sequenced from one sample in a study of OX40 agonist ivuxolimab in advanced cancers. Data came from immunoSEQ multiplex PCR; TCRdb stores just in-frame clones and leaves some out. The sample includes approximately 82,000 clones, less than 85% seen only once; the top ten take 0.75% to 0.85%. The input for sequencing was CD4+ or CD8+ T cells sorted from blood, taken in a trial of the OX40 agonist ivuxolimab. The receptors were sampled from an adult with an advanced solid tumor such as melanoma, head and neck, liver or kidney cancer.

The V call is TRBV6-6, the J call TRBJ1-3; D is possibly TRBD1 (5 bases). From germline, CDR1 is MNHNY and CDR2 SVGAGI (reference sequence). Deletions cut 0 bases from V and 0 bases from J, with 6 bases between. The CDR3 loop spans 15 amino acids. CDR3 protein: CASSYSGVSGNTIYF. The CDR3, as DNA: TGTGCCAGCAGTTACTCAGGGGTCTCTGGAAACACCATATATTTT.

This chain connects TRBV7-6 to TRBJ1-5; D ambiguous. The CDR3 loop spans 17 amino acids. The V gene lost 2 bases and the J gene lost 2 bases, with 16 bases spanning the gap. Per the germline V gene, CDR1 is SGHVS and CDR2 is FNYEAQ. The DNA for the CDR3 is TGTGCCAGCAGCTTATTGCCCCCGCGATGGGGCAATCAGCCCCAGCATTTT. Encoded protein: CASSLLPPRWGNQPQHF.

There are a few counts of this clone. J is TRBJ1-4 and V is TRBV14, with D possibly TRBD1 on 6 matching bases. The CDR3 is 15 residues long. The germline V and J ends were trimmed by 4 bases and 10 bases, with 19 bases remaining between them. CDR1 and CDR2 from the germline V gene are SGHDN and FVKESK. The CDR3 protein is CASSPRPGLRGKLFF. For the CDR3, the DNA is TGTGCCAGCAGCCCCCGCCCGGGACTCAGGGGAAAACTGTTTTTT.

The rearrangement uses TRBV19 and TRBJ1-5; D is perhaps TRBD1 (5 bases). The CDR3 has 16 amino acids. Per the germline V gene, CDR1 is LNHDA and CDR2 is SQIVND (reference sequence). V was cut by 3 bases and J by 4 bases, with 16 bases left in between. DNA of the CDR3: TGTGCCAGTAGTATGCCAAAAGCGGGGCAAAATCAGCCCCAGCATTTT. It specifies CASSMPKAGQNQPQHF.

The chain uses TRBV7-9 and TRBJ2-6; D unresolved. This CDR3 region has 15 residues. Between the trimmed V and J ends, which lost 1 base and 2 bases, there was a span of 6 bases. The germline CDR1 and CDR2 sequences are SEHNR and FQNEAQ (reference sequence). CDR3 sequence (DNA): TGTGCCAGCAGCTTAGGGGCAGCTGGGGCCAACGTCCTGACTTTC. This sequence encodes CASSLGAAGANVLTF.

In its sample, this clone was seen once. The CDR3 is CAWSRGVTNEKLFF. In nucleotides, the CDR3 is TGTGCCTGGAGCCGGGGGGTTACTAATGAAAAACTGTTTTTT. This rearrangement joins TRBV30 to TRBJ1-4; possibly TRBD1 for D (5 bases). Looked up from germline, CDR1 is GTSNPN and CDR2 is SVGIG (reference sequence). V gave up 3 bases and J gave up 2 bases, with 10 bases separating them. The CDR3 is 14 amino acids.

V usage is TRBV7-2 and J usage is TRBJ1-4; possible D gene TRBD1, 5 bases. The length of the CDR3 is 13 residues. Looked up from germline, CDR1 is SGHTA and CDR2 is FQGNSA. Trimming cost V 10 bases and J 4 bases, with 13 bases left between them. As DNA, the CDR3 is TGTGCCACCACCAGACAGCATAATGAAAAACTGTTTTTT. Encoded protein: CATTRQHNEKLFF. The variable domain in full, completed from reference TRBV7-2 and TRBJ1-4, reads GAGVSQSPSNKVTEKGKDVELRCDPISGHTALYWYRQSLGQGLEFLIYFQGNSAPDKSGLPSDRFSAERTGGSVSTLTIQRTQQEDSAVYLCATTRQHNEKLFFGSGTQLSVL.

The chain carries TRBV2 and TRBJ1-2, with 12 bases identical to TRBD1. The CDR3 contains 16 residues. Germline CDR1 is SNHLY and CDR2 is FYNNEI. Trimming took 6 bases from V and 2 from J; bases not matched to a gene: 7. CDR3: CASSAGTGGLNYGYTF. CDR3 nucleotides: TGTGCCAGCAGCGCCGGGACAGGGGGCCTGAACTATGGCTACACCTTC.

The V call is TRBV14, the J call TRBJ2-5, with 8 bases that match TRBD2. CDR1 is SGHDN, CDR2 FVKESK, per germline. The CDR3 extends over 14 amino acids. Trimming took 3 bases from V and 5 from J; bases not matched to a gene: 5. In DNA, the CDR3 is TGTGCCAGCAGCCAGAGCGGGGGTTTCGAGACCCAGTACTTC. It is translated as CASSQSGGFETQYF.

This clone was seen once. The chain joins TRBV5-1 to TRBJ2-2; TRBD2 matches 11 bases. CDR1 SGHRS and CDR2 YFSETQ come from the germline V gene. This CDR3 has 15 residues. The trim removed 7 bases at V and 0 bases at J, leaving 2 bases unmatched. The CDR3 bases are TGCGCCAGCTCGACTAGCGGGACGAACACCGGGGAGCTGTTTTTT. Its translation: CASSTSGTNTGELFF.

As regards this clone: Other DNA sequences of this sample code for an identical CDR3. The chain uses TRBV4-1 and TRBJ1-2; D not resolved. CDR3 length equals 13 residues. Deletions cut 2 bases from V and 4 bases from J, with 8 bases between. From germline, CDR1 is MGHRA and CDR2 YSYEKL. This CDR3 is CASSQTGSYGYTF. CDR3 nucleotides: TGCGCCAGCAGCCAAACGGGCAGCTATGGCTACACCTTC.

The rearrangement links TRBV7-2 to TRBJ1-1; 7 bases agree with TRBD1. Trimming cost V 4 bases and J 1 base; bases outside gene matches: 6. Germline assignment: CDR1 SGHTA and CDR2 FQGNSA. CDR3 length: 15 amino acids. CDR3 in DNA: TGTGCCAGCAGCTCACAGGGGCCGGGGAACACTGAAGCTTTCTTT. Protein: CASSSQGPGNTEAFF.

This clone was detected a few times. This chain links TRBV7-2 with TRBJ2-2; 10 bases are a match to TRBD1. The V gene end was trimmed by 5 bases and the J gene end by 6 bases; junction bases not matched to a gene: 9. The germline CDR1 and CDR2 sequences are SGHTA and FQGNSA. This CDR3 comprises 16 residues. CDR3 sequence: CASSHGQGGLSGELFF. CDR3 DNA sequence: TGTGCCAGCAGCCACGGACAGGGGGGTCTCTCCGGGGAGCTGTTTTTT.

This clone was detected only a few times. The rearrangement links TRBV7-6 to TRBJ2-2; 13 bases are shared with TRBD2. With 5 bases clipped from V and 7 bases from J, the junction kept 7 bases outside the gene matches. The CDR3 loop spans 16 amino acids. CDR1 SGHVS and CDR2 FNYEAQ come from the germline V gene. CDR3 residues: CASSQRTSGGGGELFF. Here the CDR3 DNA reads TGTGCCAGCAGCCAAAGGACTAGCGGGGGAGGCGGGGAGCTGTTTTTT.

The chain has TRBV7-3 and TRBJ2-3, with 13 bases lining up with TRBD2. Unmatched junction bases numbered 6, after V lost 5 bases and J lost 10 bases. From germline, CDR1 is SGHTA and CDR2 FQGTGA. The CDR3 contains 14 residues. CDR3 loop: CASSPGTSGDSQYF. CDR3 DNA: TGTGCCAGCAGCCCCGGGACTAGCGGGGATTCGCAGTATTTT.